The 20 T cell receptor beta chains listed next were all sequenced from one sample in a study of blood T cell repertoires in COVID-19. Profiling relied on immunoSEQ multiplex PCR, and the TCRdb table lists in-frame clones only, not all of them. The repertoire includes tens of thousands of clones, more than 70% of them detected once, and roughly 14% sits in the top ten. Sequenced sample: peripheral blood. Source of these receptors: a woman between 65 and 79 years old with acute or convalescent COVID-19.

The chain uses TRBV5-1 and TRBJ1-4, with 9 bases aligning to TRBD1. V trimming: 8 bases; J trimming: 5 bases; junction bases outside the gene matches: 7. The CDR3 is 14 amino acids. CDR1 and CDR2 from the germline V gene are SGHRS and YFSETQ. The CDR3 loop reads CASSPGTGNEKLFF. CDR3 coding DNA: TGCGCCAGTTCCCCCGGGACAGGGAATGAAAAACTGTTTTTT.

The chain combines TRBV30 with TRBJ2-1; 15 bases map to TRBD2. The junction had 5 bases not matched to a gene; V was cut back by 7 bases and J by 4 bases. This CDR3 region has 15 residues. CDR1 GTSNPN and CDR2 SVGIG come from the germline V gene (reference sequence). The CDR3 DNA is TGTGCCTTTACGGGGACTAGCGGGAGGTACAATGAGCAGTTCTTC. Amino acid sequence: CAFTGTSGRYNEQFF.

CDR3 region: CASSPYTGNYGYTF. CDR3 coding DNA: TGTGCCAGCAGTCCCTACACAGGGAACTATGGCTACACCTTC. The J gene is TRBJ1-2, the V gene TRBV27; D is possibly TRBD1 (6 bases). Germline CDR1 reads MNHEY; CDR2 reads SMNVEV (reference sequence). With 5 bases removed from V and 2 bases from J, the gap between germline ends came to 12 bases. This CDR3 comprises 14 residues.

The rearrangement uses TRBV3-1 (or the pseudogene TRBV3-2) and TRBJ2-2; TRBD2 agrees at 10 bases. The CDR3 is 18 residues long. CDR1 is LGHDT and CDR2 is YNNKEL in the germline V gene (reference sequence). The V gene end was trimmed by 0 bases and the J gene end by 8 bases; junction bases not matched to a gene: 12. This chain's CDR3 is CASSQDVRASGSGGELFF. The CDR3, as DNA: TGTGCCAGCAGCCAAGATGTAAGGGCTAGCGGGAGTGGAGGGGAGCTGTTTTTT.

CDR3 DNA sequence: TGCGCCAGCAGCCAAGACGGGGGGGCTTGGGTAAATGAGCAGTTCTTC. Protein sequence: CASSQDGGAWVNEQFF. The chain employs TRBV4-1 and TRBJ2-1; 8 positions agree with TRBD2. V lost 0 bases, J lost 7 bases, and 8 bases stayed unmatched. Looked up from germline, CDR1 is MGHRA and CDR2 is YSYEKL. CDR3 length: 16 residues.

The rearrangement links TRBV2 to TRBJ1-4, with a possible D match to TRBD1 (6 bases). Trimming cost V 2 bases and J 7 bases, with 17 bases left between them. CDR3 length: 16 residues. Germline CDR1 SNHLY, CDR2 FYNNEI. The CDR3 sequence: CASSESFGQRGEKLFF. As DNA, the CDR3 is TGTGCCAGCAGTGAATCGTTCGGACAGAGGGGTGAAAAACTGTTTTTT.

The rearrangement joins TRBV5-1 to TRBJ2-3; D might be TRBD1 (6 bases). Trimming removed 0 bases from V and 4 bases from J, with 12 bases in between. The CDR3 has 15 residues. Per germline, CDR1 SGHRS and CDR2 YFSETQ. CDR3 protein: CASSLAGNRADTQYF. The CDR3 bases are TGCGCCAGCAGCTTGGCTGGGAACAGGGCAGATACGCAGTATTTT.

The V call is TRBV7-2, the J call TRBJ1-5, with 7 positions matching TRBD1. The CDR3 runs to 15 residues. The trim removed 5 bases at V and 4 bases at J, leaving 8 bases unmatched. Germline CDR1 and CDR2: SGHTA and FQGNSA. The CDR3 protein is CASSLRGRINQPQHF. In DNA, the CDR3 is TGTGCCAGCAGCCTGAGGGGGCGGATTAATCAGCCCCAGCATTTT.

The rearrangement joins TRBV7-8 to TRBJ2-7, with TRBD1 matching over 8 bases. The CDR3 extends over 15 amino acids. V shed 6 bases, J shed 3 bases, and the junction held 10 bases outside the gene matches. Germline V gene sequence: CDR1 SGHVS, CDR2 FQNEAQ. CDR3 coding DNA: TGTGCCAGCAGTCGCGATCAAACAGGGGGCTACGAGCAGTACGTC. As protein: CASSRDQTGGYEQYV.

The chain recombines TRBV19 with TRBJ2-5, with D maybe TRBD2 (7 bases). The germline V gene has CDR1 LNHDA and CDR2 SQIVND (reference sequence). This CDR3 is built from 19 residues. V dropped 6 bases and J dropped 4 bases, with 30 bases sitting between them. CDR3 sequence (DNA): TGTGCCAGTAGCGACAGTCGGCGAAGCGGGACAAAGGGGGGAGAGACCCAGTACTTC. The encoded protein is CASSDSRRSGTKGGETQYF.

V gene TRBV24-1 combines with J gene TRBJ2-2; D may be TRBD1 (5 bases). The CDR3 consists of 13 residues. Trimming took off 4 bases at V and 4 bases at J, with 6 bases between the two ends. Germline-derived CDR1 and CDR2 are KGHDR and SFDVKD. CDR3 loop: CATSDRVTGELFF. CDR3 DNA sequence: TGTGCCACCAGTGACAGGGTCACCGGGGAGCTGTTTTTT.

The chain couples TRBV7-5 to TRBJ1-6. TRBV7-5 is marked as a pseudogene. The CDR3 loop spans 16 amino acids. CDR3 DNA: TGTGTCAGAAGCGGCCCGGGGAGCTCCTATAATTCACCCCTCCACTTT. Amino acid sequence: CVRSGPGSSYNSPLHF.

CDR3 nucleotides: TGTGCCAGCAGCTTAGTGCAGGGTCGGTATGGGGCCAACGTCCTGACTTTC. Amino acid sequence: CASSLVQGRYGANVLTF. The chain links TRBV7-8 to TRBJ2-6; D may be TRBD1 (5 bases). Trimming shortened V by 1 base and J by 3 bases, and 13 bases separated the two germline ends. Per germline, CDR1 SGHVS and CDR2 FQNEAQ. CDR3 length: 17 residues.

This chain links TRBV24-1 with TRBJ2-1, with 10 bases aligning to TRBD1. Trimming at V came to 1 base and at J to 2 bases, leaving 4 bases not matched to a gene. The germline CDR1 and CDR2 sequences are KGHDR and SFDVKD. The CDR3 is made up of 17 amino acids. The DNA of the CDR3 is TGTGCCACCAGTGATTTCGAGACAGGGGGCGCCTACAATGAGCAGTTCTTC. It is translated as CATSDFETGGAYNEQFF.

This chain uses TRBV3-1 (or the pseudogene TRBV3-2) with TRBJ2-5, with 9 nucleotides matching TRBD1. Germline lookup yields CDR1 LGHDT and CDR2 YNNKEL (reference sequence). The V gene end was trimmed by 2 bases and the J gene end by 1 base; junction bases not matched to a gene: 8. The CDR3 runs 17 residues. The CDR3 DNA follows: TGTGCCAGCAGCCAAATTTCATGGGACAGGGCCCAAGAGACCCAGTACTTC. It translates to CASSQISWDRAQETQYF.

This clone was counted between two and nine times. This chain links TRBV28 with TRBJ1-3, with no clear D. The germline gives CDR1 MDHEN, CDR2 SYDVKM. The CDR3 covers 15 residues. V was clipped by 6 bases and J by 3 bases, with 15 bases between them. This CDR3 reads CASSPDQAGGNTIYF. Written as DNA, the CDR3 is TGTGCCAGCAGCCCTGACCAGGCGGGTGGAAACACCATATATTTT.

This chain links TRBV6-4 with TRBJ1-1; 7 bases agree with TRBD1. This CDR3 comprises 15 residues. In germline, CDR1 is MRHNA, CDR2 SNTAGT. Trimming cost V 4 bases and J 6 bases; bases outside gene matches: 11. The CDR3 reads CASSAQTGPTAEAFF. In DNA, the CDR3 is TGTGCCAGCAGTGCCCAGACAGGGCCTACGGCTGAAGCTTTCTTT.

About this clone: One end of the junction is discordant with germline, which a read error may explain. V usage is TRBV5-4 and J usage is TRBJ2-3; 7 positions agree with TRBD2. CDR1 and CDR2 from the germline V gene are SGHNT and YYREEE (reference sequence). The CDR3 is made up of 16 amino acids. The CDR3 bases are TGTGCCAGCAGATTGGATCTAGCGGCTAGCACAGATACGCAGTATTTT. Translated, it gives CASRLDLAASTDTQYF.

The J gene is TRBJ1-2, the V gene TRBV6-1; no clear D gene. Germline CDR1 MNHNS, CDR2 SASEGT. The V end lost 3 bases, the J end lost 4 bases, and 15 bases lay between the germline ends. The CDR3 is 15 residues long. CDR3 sequence: CASSDMFAGPYGYTF. The CDR3 nucleotides are TGTGCCAGCAGTGATATGTTCGCAGGCCCCTATGGCTACACCTTC.

The V call is TRBV5-1, the J call TRBJ1-4; 8 bases agree with TRBD1. The CDR3 has 15 residues. V shed 4 bases, J shed 8 bases, and the junction held 10 bases outside the gene matches. Per germline, CDR1 SGHRS and CDR2 YFSETQ. CDR3 nucleotide sequence: TGCGCCAGCAGCCTATTCGGACAGGGAGGGGAAAAACTGTTTTTT. This translates into CASSLFGQGGEKLFF.